A single sample is the source of the 27 T cell receptor beta chains below, sequenced in a study of early T cells in non-severe SARS-CoV-2 infection. Via MiXCR, TCRdb re-called the 5' RACE reads, giving one row per CDR3 protein. The table records about 61,000 distinct CDR3 sequences, more than 10% of them present only once. Sample: whole blood, taken at baseline. All receptors derive from an adult who was a healthcare worker with PCR-confirmed SARS-CoV-2 infection or an uninfected control (not recorded which). The donor label of this sample is uncertain.

The sample holds a few counts of this clonotype. CDR3 coding DNA: TGTGCCATCAGTGACGGGGGGCAGAATACTGAAGCTTTCTTT. It codes for CAISDGGQNTEAFF. The chain uses TRBV10-3 and TRBJ1-1; perhaps TRBD1 as D (6 bases). Germline V gene lookup returns CDR1 ENHRY and CDR2 SYGVKD. With 3 bases removed from V and 5 bases from J, the gap between germline ends came to 13 bases. There are 14 residues in the CDR3.

This clonotype was seen only a few times. The gene calls are TRBV29-1 and TRBJ1-2, with D possibly being TRBD1 (6 bases). The CDR3 sequence is 12 residues long. Germline V gives CDR1 SQVTM, CDR2 ANQGSEA. V lost 4 bases, J lost 6 bases, and 12 bases lay in between. CDR3 protein: CSVVQGGHGYTF. CDR3 sequence (DNA): TGCAGCGTTGTACAGGGAGGGCATGGCTACACCTTC.

This clonotype was counted between two and nine times. V and J are TRBV20-1 and TRBJ2-3, with D hard to call. Looked up from germline, CDR1 is DFQATT and CDR2 is SNEGSKA (reference sequence). The V gene lost 0 bases and the J gene lost 2 bases, with 9 bases spanning the gap. The CDR3 is 14 amino acids. CDR3: CSARDWGYTDTQYF. In nucleotides, the CDR3 is TGCAGTGCTAGAGATTGGGGTTACACAGATACGCAGTATTTT.

The rearrangement joins TRBV5-1 to TRBJ2-3; 11 nucleotides match TRBD2. The trim removed 0 bases at V and 6 bases at J, leaving 3 bases unmatched. CDR3 length equals 15 residues. CDR1 is SGHRS, CDR2 YFSETQ, per germline. The CDR3 DNA follows: TGCGCCAGCAGCTTGGTCACTAGCGGGGGTGATACGCAGTATTTT. It specifies CASSLVTSGGDTQYF.

Only a few counts were recorded for this clonotype. V and J are TRBV12-3 or TRBV12-4 and TRBJ1-1; no clear D gene. Trimming cost V 2 bases and J 5 bases, with 9 bases left between them. The CDR3 covers 13 residues. CDR3 amino acids: CASSLQDRTEAFF. CDR3 DNA: TGTGCCAGCAGTTTACAGGACCGTACTGAAGCTTTCTTT.

There are a few counts of this clonotype. The chain couples TRBV3-1 to TRBJ2-1, with 10 bases fitting TRBD2. This CDR3 contains 17 residues. The germline V gene encodes CDR1 LGHDT and CDR2 YNNKEL (reference sequence). V trimming: 5 bases; J trimming: 0 bases; junction bases outside the gene matches: 7. CDR3 in amino acids: CASSSRASGGSYNEQFF. The CDR3 DNA follows: TGTGCCAGCAGCTCAAGGGCTAGCGGGGGCTCCTACAATGAGCAGTTCTTC.

Only a few counts were recorded for this clonotype. V is TRBV7-9 and J is TRBJ1-3; D is perhaps TRBD1 (6 bases). CDR1 is SEHNR and CDR2 is FQNEAQ in the germline V gene (reference sequence). With 5 bases removed from V and 0 bases from J, the gap between germline ends came to 14 bases. The CDR3 loop spans 16 amino acids. The CDR3 DNA follows: TGTGCCAGCAGCAACCGCCGACAGGACTCTGGAAACACCATATATTTT. Protein sequence: CASSNRRQDSGNTIYF.

This clonotype was counted many times. The CDR3 DNA reads TGTGCCACCCGGCGGGGCCTCGGAGACGGGGAGCTGTTTTTT. Protein: CATRRGLGDGELFF. This rearrangement joins TRBV7-3 to TRBJ2-2; tentatively, D is TRBD2 (6 bases). With 10 bases removed from V and 7 bases from J, the gap between germline ends came to 19 bases. The CDR3 runs 14 residues. Germline V lookup: CDR1 SGHTA, CDR2 FQGTGA.

This clonotype was counted at least ten times. The chain couples TRBV7-9 to TRBJ2-7; maybe TRBD2 (6 bases). Germline V gene sequence: CDR1 SEHNR, CDR2 FQNEAQ (reference sequence). There are 15 residues in the CDR3. V gave up 7 bases and J gave up 4 bases, with 20 bases separating them. For the CDR3, the DNA is TGTGCCAGCACTGAGCGGGCAGGAGACCCTTACGAGCAGTACGTC. This encodes CASTERAGDPYEQYV.

By sample share, this clonotype is medium-sized. The chain carries TRBV7-6 and TRBJ2-5; tentatively, D is TRBD2 (6 bases). Looked up from germline, CDR1 is SGHVS and CDR2 is FNYEAQ. V was cut by 0 bases and J by 5 bases, with 16 bases left in between. The CDR3 is 16 amino acids. Written as DNA, the CDR3 is TGTGCCAGCAGCTTAGCTTTAGCGGTCCCTGGGGAGACCCAGTACTTC. Residues: CASSLALAVPGETQYF.

This clonotype appeared many times. This chain connects TRBV7-8 to TRBJ2-7; the match to TRBD2 covers 9 bases. The germline V gene has CDR1 SGHVS and CDR2 FQNEAQ. The CDR3 is made up of 15 amino acids. The junction had 5 bases not matched to a gene; V was cut back by 4 bases and J by 1 base. CDR3 DNA sequence: TGTGCCAGCAGCTGGACTAGCGTTTCGTCCTACGAGCAGTACGTC. It translates to CASSWTSVSSYEQYV.

This clonotype was found a few times. The V call is TRBV7-8, the J call TRBJ2-7; 9 bases match TRBD1. The V and J ends lost 5 bases and 5 bases, in that order; junction bases with no gene match: 7. From germline, CDR1 is SGHVS and CDR2 FQNEAQ. The CDR3 length is 14 residues. CDR3 amino acids: CASSRTQGADEQYV. The CDR3 coding sequence is TGTGCCAGCAGCCGCACACAGGGGGCCGACGAGCAGTACGTC.

The V and J genes are TRBV5-1 and TRBJ2-1; weak D call: TRBD1 (6 bases). CDR3 length equals 15 residues. Germline V gene lookup returns CDR1 SGHRS and CDR2 YFSETQ. V lost 2 bases to trimming and J lost 1 base, with 10 bases between them. CDR3 sequence (DNA): TGCGCCAGCAGCTTAAGTCAGGGGTCCTACAATGAGCAGTTCTTC. It codes for CASSLSQGSYNEQFF.

The J gene is TRBJ1-2, the V gene TRBV5-1; perhaps TRBD1 as D (6 bases). V was clipped by 6 bases and J by 4 bases, with 16 bases between them. The CDR3 is 14 residues long. Germline CDR1 and CDR2: SGHRS and YFSETQ. The CDR3 DNA follows: TGCGCCAGCACCCCCAGACTGGACAGCTATGGCTACACCTTC. Translating gives CASTPRLDSYGYTF.

CDR3 loop: CASSQGRYSSGYTF. The CDR3 DNA sequence: TGTGCCAGCAGTCAAGGGCGTTATTCATCTGGCTACACCTTC. The genes are TRBV6-6 and TRBJ1-2, with unresolved D. The V end lost 5 bases, the J end lost 7 bases, and 17 bases lay between the germline ends. Germline V CDR1 and CDR2: MNHNY, SVGAGI (reference sequence). The CDR3 is 14 residues long.

In this sample, this clonotype turned up a few times. The chain couples TRBV29-1 to TRBJ1-5, with 7 positions matching TRBD1. V dropped 7 bases and J dropped 7; count of bases not matched to a gene: 10. The germline gives CDR1 SQVTM, CDR2 ANQGSEA. The CDR3 spans 13 residues. The CDR3 DNA sequence: TGCAGCGGTGACAGGGTTTTCGGGCAGCCCCAGCATTTT. It encodes CSGDRVFGQPQHF.

V gene TRBV29-1 combines with J gene TRBJ2-1; 12 bases are a match to TRBD1. The CDR3 sequence is 15 residues long. Germline CDR1 is SQVTM and CDR2 is ANQGSEA. V trimming: 2 bases; J trimming: 7 bases; junction bases outside the gene matches: 6. The DNA for the CDR3 is TGCAGCGTTGAACGCCGGGACAGGGGGCGGAATGAGCAGTTCTTC. Protein product: CSVERRDRGRNEQFF.

This clonotype was observed at least ten times. The chain uses TRBV6-2 or TRBV6-3 and TRBJ2-1; D unresolved. Germline assignment: CDR1 MNHEY and CDR2 SVGEGT. The CDR3 spans 12 residues. Trimming stripped 7 bases from V and 8 bases from J, with 12 bases between. CDR3 in DNA: TGTGCCAGCACTCCCGGTAACTATGAGCAGTTCTTC. Translating it yields CASTPGNYEQFF.

This clonotype was observed many times. The chain is built from TRBV11-2 and TRBJ1-3; D perhaps matches TRBD1 (6 bases). V lost 7 bases and J 8 bases, leaving 15 bases between the germline ends. This CDR3 has 13 amino acids. Germline-derived CDR1 and CDR2 are SGHAT and FQNNGV. CDR3 coding DNA: TGTGCCAGCAATGAGGCAGGGGCTGACACCATATATTTT. It translates to CASNEAGADTIYF.

This clonotype was found a few times. This rearrangement joins TRBV3-1 to TRBJ2-5; 8 nucleotides line up with TRBD2. After removal of 1 base from V and 1 base from J, the junction contained 8 bases not matched to a gene. The germline V gene encodes CDR1 LGHDT and CDR2 YNNKEL (reference sequence). The CDR3 spans 17 residues. The CDR3 spells CASSQVRRGVVQETQYF. The CDR3, as DNA: TGTGCCAGCAGCCAAGTAAGGCGGGGGGTCGTCCAAGAGACCCAGTACTTC.

This clonotype came up a few times. The J gene is TRBJ2-2, the V gene TRBV11-3, with 8 bases lining up with TRBD1. From germline, CDR1 is SGHNT and CDR2 YENEEA. The CDR3 totals 17 residues. V shed 5 bases, J shed 4 bases, and the junction held 12 bases outside the gene matches. CDR3 nucleotides: TGTGCCAGCAGCCGTATGCTGGGACAGGCGGGCACCGGGGAGCTGTTTTTT. Amino acids: CASSRMLGQAGTGELFF.

The chain couples TRBV18 to TRBJ2-3, with 8 bases identical to TRBD2. The V gene end was trimmed by 0 bases and the J gene end by 5 bases; junction bases not matched to a gene: 7. Germline lookup yields CDR1 KGHSH and CDR2 LQKENI. This CDR3 has 16 amino acids. The chain's CDR3 is CASSPPRGLAKDTQYF. The CDR3 nucleotides are TGTGCCAGCTCACCACCAAGAGGACTAGCAAAAGATACGCAGTATTTT.

Notes on this clonotype: At one boundary the junction diverges from the germline segment, which might be a read error. The J gene is TRBJ2-3, the V gene TRBV7-9; 7 bases match TRBD2. Germline CDR1 and CDR2: SEHNR and FQNEAQ (reference sequence). The CDR3 has 13 amino acids. The CDR3 loop reads CTSSLAGGDTQYF. The CDR3 DNA follows: TGTACCAGCAGCTTAGCGGGCGGAGATACGCAGTATTTT.

This clonotype is categorized as medium-sized. The chain employs TRBV5-6 and TRBJ2-1; no clear D. V lost 1 base to trimming and J lost 8 bases, with 13 bases between them. Germline CDR1 and CDR2: SGHDT and YYEEEE. This CDR3 has 14 residues. The CDR3 DNA reads TGTGCCAGCAGCTTGTATCTGGAAGGTTATGAGCAGTTCTTC. It is translated as CASSLYLEGYEQFF.

This clonotype was seen a handful of times. The chain recombines TRBV3-1 with TRBJ2-3; no firm D call. The CDR3 runs to 13 residues. V was clipped by 5 bases and J by 0 bases, with 6 bases between them. In germline, CDR1 is LGHDT, CDR2 YNNKEL (reference sequence). The CDR3 nucleotides are TGTGCCAGCAGCAAACAGAGCACAGATACGCAGTATTTT. The encoded protein is CASSKQSTDTQYF.

The J gene is TRBJ2-1, the V gene TRBV5-4, with 9 nucleotides matching TRBD1. The CDR3 loop spans 15 amino acids. The J segment lost 3 bases and the V segment lost 5 bases, leaving 6 bases of the junction unmatched. Looked up from germline, CDR1 is SGHNT and CDR2 is YYREEE (reference sequence). CDR3 amino acids: CASSRTGALYNEQFF. The CDR3 DNA reads TGTGCCAGCAGTAGGACAGGGGCCCTCTACAATGAGCAGTTCTTC.

The chain has TRBV7-2 and TRBJ2-1; no firm D call. Trimming took 5 bases from V and 7 from J, leaving 15 bases between them. Germline CDR1 and CDR2: SGHTA and FQGNSA. The CDR3 loop spans 14 amino acids. The CDR3 loop is CASSLYSSTNEQFF. CDR3 nucleotides: TGTGCCAGCAGCCTATATTCTAGTACGAATGAGCAGTTCTTC.